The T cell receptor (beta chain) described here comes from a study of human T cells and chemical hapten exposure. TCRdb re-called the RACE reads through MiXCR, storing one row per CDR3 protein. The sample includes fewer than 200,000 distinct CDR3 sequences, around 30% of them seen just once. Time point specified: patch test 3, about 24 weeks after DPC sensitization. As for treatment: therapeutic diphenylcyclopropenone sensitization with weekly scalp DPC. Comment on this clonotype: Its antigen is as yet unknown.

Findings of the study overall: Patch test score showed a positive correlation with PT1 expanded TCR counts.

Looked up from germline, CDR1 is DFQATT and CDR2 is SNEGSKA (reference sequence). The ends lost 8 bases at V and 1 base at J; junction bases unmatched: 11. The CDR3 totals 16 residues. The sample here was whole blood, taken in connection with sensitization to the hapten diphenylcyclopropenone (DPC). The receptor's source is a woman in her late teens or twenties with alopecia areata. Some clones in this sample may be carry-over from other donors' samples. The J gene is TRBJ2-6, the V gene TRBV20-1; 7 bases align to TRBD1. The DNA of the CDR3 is TGCAGTCTCACGGACAGGTCCCCATCTGGGGCCAACGTCCTGACTTTC. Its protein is CSLTDRSPSGANVLTF.